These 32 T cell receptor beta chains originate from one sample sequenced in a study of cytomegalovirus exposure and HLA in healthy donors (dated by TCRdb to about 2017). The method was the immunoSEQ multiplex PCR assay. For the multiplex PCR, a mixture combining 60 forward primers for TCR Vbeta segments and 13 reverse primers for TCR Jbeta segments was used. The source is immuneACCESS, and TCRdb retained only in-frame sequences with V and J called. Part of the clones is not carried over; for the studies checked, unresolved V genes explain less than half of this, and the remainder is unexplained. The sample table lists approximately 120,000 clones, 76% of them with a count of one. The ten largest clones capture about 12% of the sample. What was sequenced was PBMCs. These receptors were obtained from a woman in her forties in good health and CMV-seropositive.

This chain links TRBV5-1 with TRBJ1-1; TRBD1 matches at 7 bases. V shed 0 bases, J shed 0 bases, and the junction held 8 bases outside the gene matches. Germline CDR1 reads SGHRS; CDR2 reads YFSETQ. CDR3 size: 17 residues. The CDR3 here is CASSLAPTGPMNTEAFF. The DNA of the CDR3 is TGCGCCAGCAGCTTGGCCCCGACAGGGCCCATGAACACTGAAGCTTTCTTT.

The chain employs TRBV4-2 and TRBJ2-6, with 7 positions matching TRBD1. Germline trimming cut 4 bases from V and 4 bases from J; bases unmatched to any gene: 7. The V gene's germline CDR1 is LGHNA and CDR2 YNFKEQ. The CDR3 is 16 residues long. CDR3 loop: CASSRGTALGANVLTF. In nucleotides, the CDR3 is TGTGCCAGCAGCCGAGGGACAGCTCTGGGGGCCAACGTCCTGACTTTC.

This chain's CDR3 is CASREQRGNQPQHF. In DNA form, the CDR3 reads TGTGCCAGCAGGGAACAGCGCGGCAATCAGCCCCAGCATTTT. The V gene is TRBV2, the J gene TRBJ1-5; D unclear. CDR1 SNHLY and CDR2 FYNNEI come from the germline V gene. There are 14 residues in the CDR3. The V end was cut by 6 bases, the J end by 2 bases, with 11 bases between.

CDR3 nucleotides: TGCGCCAGCAGCCACCCAAAACAGGACCCCGCTCGGGAGACCCAGTACTTC. Amino acid sequence: CASSHPKQDPARETQYF. The chain recombines TRBV4-1 with TRBJ2-5; the D gene is possibly TRBD1 (5 bases). Trimming cost V 3 bases and J 5 bases, with 22 bases left between them. CDR1 and CDR2 from the germline V gene are MGHRA and YSYEKL. The CDR3 sequence is 17 residues long.

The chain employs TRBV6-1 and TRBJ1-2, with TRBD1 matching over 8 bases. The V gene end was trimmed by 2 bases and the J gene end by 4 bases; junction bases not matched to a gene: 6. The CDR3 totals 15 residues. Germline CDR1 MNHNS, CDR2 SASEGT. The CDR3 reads CASSESRTGIYGYTF. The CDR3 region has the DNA TGTGCCAGCAGTGAAAGCCGGACAGGGATCTATGGCTACACCTTC.

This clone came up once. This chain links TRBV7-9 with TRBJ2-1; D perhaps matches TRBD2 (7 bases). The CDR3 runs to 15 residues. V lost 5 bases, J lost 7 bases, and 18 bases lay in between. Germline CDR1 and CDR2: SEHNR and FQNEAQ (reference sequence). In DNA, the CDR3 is TGTGCCAGCAGCCCCCATGGGGGGGGCGTTAATGAGCAGTTCTTC. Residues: CASSPHGGGVNEQFF.

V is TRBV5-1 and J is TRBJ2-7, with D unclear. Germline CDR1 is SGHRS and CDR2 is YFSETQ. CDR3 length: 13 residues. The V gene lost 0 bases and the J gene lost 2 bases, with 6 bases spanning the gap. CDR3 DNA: TGCGCCAGCAGCTTGGCGAAGCCCTACGAGCAGTACTTC. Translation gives CASSLAKPYEQYF.

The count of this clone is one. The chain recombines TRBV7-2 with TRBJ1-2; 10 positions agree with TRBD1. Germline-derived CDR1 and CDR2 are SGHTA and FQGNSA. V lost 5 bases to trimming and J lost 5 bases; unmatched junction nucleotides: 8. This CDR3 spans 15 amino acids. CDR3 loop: CASSPDRGRQYGYTF. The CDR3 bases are TGTGCCAGCAGCCCAGACAGGGGGCGGCAATATGGCTACACCTTC. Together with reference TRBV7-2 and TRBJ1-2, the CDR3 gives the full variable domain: GAGVSQSPSNKVTEKGKDVELRCDPISGHTALYWYRQSLGQGLEFLIYFQGNSAPDKSGLPSDRFSAERTGGSVSTLTIQRTQQEDSAVYLCASSPDRGRQYGYTFGSGTRLTVV.

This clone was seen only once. The CDR3 DNA sequence: TGCAGTTACTGGACAGACAATCAGCCCCAGCATTTT. Its protein product is CSYWTDNQPQHF. V is TRBV29-1 and J is TRBJ1-5, with TRBD1 as a possible D gene (6 bases). The CDR3 contains 12 residues. Germline assignment: CDR1 SQVTM and CDR2 ANQGSEA.

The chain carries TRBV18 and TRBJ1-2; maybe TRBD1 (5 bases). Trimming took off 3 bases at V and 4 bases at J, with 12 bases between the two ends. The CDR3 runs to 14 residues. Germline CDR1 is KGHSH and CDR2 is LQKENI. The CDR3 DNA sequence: TGTGCCAGCTCACCCGGCAGGGAGGTCTATGGCTACACCTTC. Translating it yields CASSPGREVYGYTF.

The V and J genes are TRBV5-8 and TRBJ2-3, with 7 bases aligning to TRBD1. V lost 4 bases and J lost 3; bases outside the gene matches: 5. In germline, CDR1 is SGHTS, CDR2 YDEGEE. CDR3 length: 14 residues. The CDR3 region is CASSHDRVTDTQYF. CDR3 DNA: TGTGCCAGCAGCCACGACAGGGTAACAGATACGCAGTATTTT. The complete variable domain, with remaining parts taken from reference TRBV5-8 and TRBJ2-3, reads EAGVTQSPTHLIKTRGQQATLRCSPISGHTSVYWYQQALGLGLQFLLWYDEGEERNRGNFPPRFSGRQFPNYSSELNVNALELEDSALYLCASSHDRVTDTQYFGPGTRLTVL.

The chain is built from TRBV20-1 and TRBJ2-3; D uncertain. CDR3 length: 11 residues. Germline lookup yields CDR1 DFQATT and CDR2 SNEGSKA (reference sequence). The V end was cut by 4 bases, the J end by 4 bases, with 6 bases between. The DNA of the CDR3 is TGCAGTGCTACGATAGCAGATACGCAGTATTTT. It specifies CSATIADTQYF.

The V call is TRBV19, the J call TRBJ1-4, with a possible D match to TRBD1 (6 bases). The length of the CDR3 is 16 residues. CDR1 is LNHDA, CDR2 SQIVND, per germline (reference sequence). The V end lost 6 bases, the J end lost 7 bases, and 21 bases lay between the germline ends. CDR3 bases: TGTGCCAGTAGGGGGGCGGAGACTGATTGGCGTGAAAAACTGTTTTTT. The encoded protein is CASRGAETDWREKLFF.

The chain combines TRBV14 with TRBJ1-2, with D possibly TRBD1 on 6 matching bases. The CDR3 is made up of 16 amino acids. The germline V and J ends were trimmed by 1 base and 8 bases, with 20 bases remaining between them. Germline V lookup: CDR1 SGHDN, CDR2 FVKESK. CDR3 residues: CASSQALTSGAAGYTF. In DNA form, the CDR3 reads TGTGCCAGCAGCCAAGCCCTAACATCAGGGGCGGCCGGCTACACCTTC.

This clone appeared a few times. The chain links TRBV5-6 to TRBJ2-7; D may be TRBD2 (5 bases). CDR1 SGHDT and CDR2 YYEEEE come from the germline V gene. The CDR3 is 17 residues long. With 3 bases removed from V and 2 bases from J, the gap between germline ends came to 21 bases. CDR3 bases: TGTGCCAGCAGCTCCCAAATTGAGAGCGGTGCTCCCTACGAGCAGTACTTC. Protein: CASSSQIESGAPYEQYF.

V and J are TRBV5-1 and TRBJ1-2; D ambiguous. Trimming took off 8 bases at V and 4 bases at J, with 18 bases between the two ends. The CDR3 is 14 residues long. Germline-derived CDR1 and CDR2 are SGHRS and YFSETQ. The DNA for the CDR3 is TGCGCCAGTAGTACTCTTGCTTCGAGCTATGGCTACACCTTC. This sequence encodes CASSTLASSYGYTF. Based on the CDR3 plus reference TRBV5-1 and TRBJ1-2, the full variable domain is KAGVTQTPRYLIKTRGQQVTLSCSPISGHRSVSWYQQTPGQGLQFLFEYFSETQRNKGNFPGRFSGRQFSNSRSEMNVSTLELGDSALYLCASSTLASSYGYTFGSGTRLTVV.

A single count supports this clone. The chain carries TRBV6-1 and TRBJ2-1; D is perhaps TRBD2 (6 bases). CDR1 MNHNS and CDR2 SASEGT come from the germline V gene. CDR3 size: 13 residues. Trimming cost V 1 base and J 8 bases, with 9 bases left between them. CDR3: CASSEGGAYEQFF. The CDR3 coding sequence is TGTGCCAGCAGTGAAGGCGGGGCGTATGAGCAGTTCTTC.

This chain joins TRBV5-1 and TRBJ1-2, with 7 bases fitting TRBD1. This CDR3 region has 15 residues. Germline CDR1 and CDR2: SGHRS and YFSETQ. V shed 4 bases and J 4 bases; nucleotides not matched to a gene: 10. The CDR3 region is CASSLGLGQSYGYTF. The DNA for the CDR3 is TGCGCCAGCAGCCTTGGACTGGGACAGTCCTATGGCTACACCTTC.

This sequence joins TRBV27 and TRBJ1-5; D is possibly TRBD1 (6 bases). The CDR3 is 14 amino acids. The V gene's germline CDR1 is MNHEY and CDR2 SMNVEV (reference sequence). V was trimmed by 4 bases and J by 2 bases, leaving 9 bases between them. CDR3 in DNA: TGTGCCAGCAGTTGGAGACAGGGCAATCAGCCCCAGCATTTT. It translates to CASSWRQGNQPQHF.

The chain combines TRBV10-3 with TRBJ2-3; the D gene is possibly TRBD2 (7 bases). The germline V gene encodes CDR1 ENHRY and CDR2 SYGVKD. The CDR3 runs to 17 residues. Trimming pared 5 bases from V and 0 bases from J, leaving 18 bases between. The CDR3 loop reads CAISLRGGESSTDTQYF. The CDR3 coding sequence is TGTGCCATCAGTCTTAGGGGGGGAGAATCTAGCACAGATACGCAGTATTTT.

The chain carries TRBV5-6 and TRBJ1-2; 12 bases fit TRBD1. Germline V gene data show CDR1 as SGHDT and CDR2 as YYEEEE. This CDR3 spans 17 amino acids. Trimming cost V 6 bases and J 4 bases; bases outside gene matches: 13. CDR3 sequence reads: CASTLRDRGRLGYGYTF. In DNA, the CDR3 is TGTGCCAGCACCCTCCGGGACAGGGGGCGTTTAGGCTATGGCTACACCTTC.

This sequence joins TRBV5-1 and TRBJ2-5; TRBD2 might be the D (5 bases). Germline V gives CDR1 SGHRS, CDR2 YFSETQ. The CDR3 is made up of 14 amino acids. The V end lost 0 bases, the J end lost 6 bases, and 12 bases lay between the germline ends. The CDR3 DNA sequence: TGCGCCAGCAGCTTGGCTTCAGCGGAACAGACCCAGTACTTC. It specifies CASSLASAEQTQYF.

The CDR3 sequence is CASSLRPGGETGELFF. CDR3 in DNA: TGTGCCAGCAGCTTAAGACCGGGGGGGGAGACCGGGGAGCTGTTTTTT. The chain couples TRBV9 to TRBJ2-2; TRBD2 agrees at 8 bases. Germline CDR1 SGDLS, CDR2 YYNGEE. The ends lost 4 bases at V and 5 bases at J; junction bases unmatched: 10. The CDR3 is made up of 16 amino acids. Variable domain in full (rest from reference TRBV9 and TRBJ2-2): DSGVTQTPKHLITATGQRVTLRCSPRSGDLSVYWYQQSLDQGLQFLIQYYNGEERAKGNILERFSAQQFPDLHSELNLSSLELGDSALYFCASSLRPGGETGELFFGEGSRLTVL.

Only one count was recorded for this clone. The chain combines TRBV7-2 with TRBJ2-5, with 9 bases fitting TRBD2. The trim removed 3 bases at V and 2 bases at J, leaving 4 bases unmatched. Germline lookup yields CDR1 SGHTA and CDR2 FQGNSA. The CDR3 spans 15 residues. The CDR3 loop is CASSFASGGQETQYF. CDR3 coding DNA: TGTGCCAGCAGCTTTGCAAGCGGGGGGCAAGAGACCCAGTACTTC.

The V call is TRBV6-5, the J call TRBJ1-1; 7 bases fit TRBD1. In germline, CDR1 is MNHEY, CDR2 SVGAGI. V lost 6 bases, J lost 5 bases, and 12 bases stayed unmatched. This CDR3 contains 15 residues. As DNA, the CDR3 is TGTGCCAGCAGACTCGACCGACAGGGTTGGACTGAAGCTTTCTTT. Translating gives CASRLDRQGWTEAFF.

The CDR3 region has the DNA TGTGCCAGCAGCCTAGGACAACCGACCTATGGCTACACCTTC. Its translation is CASSLGQPTYGYTF. V and J are TRBV5-6 and TRBJ1-2; possible D gene TRBD1, 5 bases. Germline assignment: CDR1 SGHDT and CDR2 YYEEEE. This CDR3 contains 14 residues. V dropped 4 bases and J dropped 4 bases, with 14 bases sitting between them.

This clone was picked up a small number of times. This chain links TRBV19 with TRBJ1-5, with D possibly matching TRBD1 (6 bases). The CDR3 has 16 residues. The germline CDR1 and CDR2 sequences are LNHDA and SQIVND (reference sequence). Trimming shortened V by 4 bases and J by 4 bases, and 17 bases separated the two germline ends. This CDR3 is CASSNGQRRENQPQHF. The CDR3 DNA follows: TGTGCCAGTAGTAACGGACAGCGACGGGAAAATCAGCCCCAGCATTTT.

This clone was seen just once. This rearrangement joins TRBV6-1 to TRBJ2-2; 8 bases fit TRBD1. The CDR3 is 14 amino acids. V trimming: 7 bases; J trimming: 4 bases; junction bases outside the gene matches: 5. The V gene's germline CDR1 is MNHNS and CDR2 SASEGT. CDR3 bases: TGTGCCAGCATCAGACAGGGGTCCACCGGGGAGCTGTTTTTT. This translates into CASIRQGSTGELFF.

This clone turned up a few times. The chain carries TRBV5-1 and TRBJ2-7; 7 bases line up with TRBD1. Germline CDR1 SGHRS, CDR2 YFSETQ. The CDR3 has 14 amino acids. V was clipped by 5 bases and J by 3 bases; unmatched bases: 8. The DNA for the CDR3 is TGCGCCAGCAGTCTAGAACAGGGGAACTACGAGCAGTACTTC. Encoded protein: CASSLEQGNYEQYF.

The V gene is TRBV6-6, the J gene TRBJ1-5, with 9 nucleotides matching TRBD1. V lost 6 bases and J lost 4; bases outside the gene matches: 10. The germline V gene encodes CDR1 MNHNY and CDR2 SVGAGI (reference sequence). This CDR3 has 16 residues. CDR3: CASSPPGQGINQPQHF. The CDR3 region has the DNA TGTGCCAGCAGCCCGCCCGGACAGGGGATAAATCAGCCCCAGCATTTT.

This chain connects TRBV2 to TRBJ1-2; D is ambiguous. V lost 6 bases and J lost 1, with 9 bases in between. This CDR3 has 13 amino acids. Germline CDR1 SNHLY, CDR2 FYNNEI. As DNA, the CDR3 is TGTGCCAGCAGCGAGGCCCATAACTATGGCTACACCTTC. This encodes CASSEAHNYGYTF.

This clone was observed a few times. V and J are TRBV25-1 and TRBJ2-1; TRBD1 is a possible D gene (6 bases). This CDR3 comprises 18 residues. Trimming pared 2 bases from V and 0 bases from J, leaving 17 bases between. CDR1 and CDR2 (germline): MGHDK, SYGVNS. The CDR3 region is CASSEMGGGPSSYNEQFF. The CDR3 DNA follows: TGTGCCAGCAGTGAAATGGGTGGGGGCCCGAGCTCCTACAATGAGCAGTTCTTC.